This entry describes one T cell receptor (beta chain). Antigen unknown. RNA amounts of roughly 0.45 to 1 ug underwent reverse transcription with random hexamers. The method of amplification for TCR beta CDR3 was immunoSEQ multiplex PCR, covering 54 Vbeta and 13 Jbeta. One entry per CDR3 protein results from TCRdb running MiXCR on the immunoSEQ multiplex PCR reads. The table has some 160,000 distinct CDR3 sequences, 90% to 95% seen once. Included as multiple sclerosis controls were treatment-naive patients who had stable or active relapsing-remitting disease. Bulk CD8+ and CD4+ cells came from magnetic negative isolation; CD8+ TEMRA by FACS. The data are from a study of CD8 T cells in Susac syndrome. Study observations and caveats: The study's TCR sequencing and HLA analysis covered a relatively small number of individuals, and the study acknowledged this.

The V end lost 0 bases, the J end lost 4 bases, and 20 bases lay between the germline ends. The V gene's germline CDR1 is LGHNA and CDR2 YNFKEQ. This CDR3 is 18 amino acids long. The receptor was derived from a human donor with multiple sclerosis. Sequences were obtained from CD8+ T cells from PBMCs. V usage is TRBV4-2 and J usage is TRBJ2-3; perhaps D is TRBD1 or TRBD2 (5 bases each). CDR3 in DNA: TGTGCCAGCAGCCAAGAGGCTGGAACAGCCCGGGGCCCAGATACGCAGTATTTT. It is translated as CASSQEAGTARGPDTQYF.